These T cell receptor beta chains were read from a single sample in a study of T cell responses to AZD1222 COVID-19 vaccine. The method was immunoSEQ multiplex PCR; TCRdb's version includes in-frame clones alone and lacks a portion of them. Among more than 70,000 clones listed, more than 85% were seen once. The sample consisted of peripheral blood, taken 28 days after the second AZD1222 dose. These receptor sequences come from an adult who received the AZD1222 COVID-19 vaccine. The CDR3 runs from the conserved cysteine through the conserved F or W. D genes are given only for firm matches. Some rows mark clone size as missing; the rest say once, few, many or name a class of expanded clone.

j_call v_call clone_size d_call cdr3_aa cdr3_nt
TRBJ1-6 TRBV28 - - CASSLQRGSPLHF TGTGCCAGCAGCCTTCAGCGGGGTTCACCCCTCCACTTT
TRBJ2-7 TRBV4-1 - - CASSQGPDGAREQYF TGCGCCAGCAGCCAAGGGCCTGATGGGGCGAGAGAGCAGTACTTC
TRBJ2-1 TRBV2 - - CASPSGVGGLHNEQFF TGTGCCAGCCCCTCCGGAGTGGGCGGGCTTCACAATGAGCAGTTCTTC
TRBJ2-5 TRBV4-2 - TRBD1 CASSQEQGARETQYF TGTGCCAGCAGCCAAGAACAGGGGGCTAGGGAGACCCAGTACTTC
TRBJ1-1 TRBV12-1 once - CASSFAQGMNTEAFF TGTGCCAGCAGCTTTGCGCAGGGCATGAACACTGAAGCTTTCTTT
TRBJ1-6 TRBV28 - - CASSSGSPLHF TGTGCCAGCAGTTCGGGGTCACCCCTCCACTTT
TRBJ1-5 TRBV28 - - CASKPGYWGNQPQHF TGTGCCAGCAAACCAGGGTATTGGGGCAATCAGCCCCAGCATTTT
TRBJ1-5 TRBV27 - - CASNGGYNQPQHF TGTGCCAGCAATGGGGGGTACAATCAGCCCCAGCATTTT
TRBJ2-7 TRBV29-1 - - CSVERQADPYEQYF TGCAGCGTTGAAAGGCAGGCGGATCCCTACGAGCAGTACTTC
TRBJ1-1 TRBV9 - TRBD1 CASSVGAGGARTEAFF TGTGCCAGCAGCGTAGGGGCAGGGGGCGCGAGGACTGAAGCTTTCTTT
TRBJ1-1 TRBV5-1 - - CASSSETTGLTEAFF TGCGCCAGCAGCTCAGAGACCACAGGGCTAACTGAAGCTTTCTTT
TRBJ1-2 TRBV3-1/TRBV3-2 - - CASSQYRESGYGYTF TGTGCCAGCAGCCAATACAGGGAGTCGGGCTATGGCTACACCTTC
TRBJ2-7 TRBV7-2 - TRBD2 CASSLIAGAYEQYF TGTGCCAGCAGCTTAATAGCGGGGGCCTACGAGCAGTACTTC
TRBJ1-2 TRBV24-1 - TRBD1 CATSPGTVNYGYTF TGTGCCACCAGCCCCGGGACAGTTAACTATGGCTACACCTTC
TRBJ2-7 TRBV3-1/TRBV3-2 - TRBD2 CASSDGTSGGFYEQYF TGTGCCAGCAGCGATGGGACTAGCGGGGGCTTCTACGAGCAGTACTTC
TRBJ1-2 TRBV29-1 - - CSVRDNDEYGYTF TGCAGCGTGAGGGACAACGACGAATATGGCTACACCTTC
TRBJ1-3 TRBV5-1 - - CASSSGHSMGGNTIYF TGCGCCAGCAGCTCGGGACATTCGATGGGGGGAAACACCATATATTTT
TRBJ1-1 TRBV10-3 few TRBD1 CAISDPGTGLREAFF TGTGCCATCAGTGACCCGGGGACAGGGTTAAGAGAAGCTTTCTTT
TRBJ1-3 TRBV2 - - CASSPEAPASGNTIYF TGTGCCAGCAGTCCCGAGGCGCCTGCGTCTGGAAACACCATATATTTT
TRBJ2-3 TRBV19 - - CASSKKPGAFGTDTQYF TGTGCCAGTAGTAAAAAACCAGGGGCGTTCGGCACAGATACGCAGTATTTT
TRBJ2-2 TRBV11-2 - - CASSSEPVRGNTGELFF TGTGCCAGCAGCTCGGAGCCCGTTCGGGGGAACACCGGGGAGCTGTTTTTT
TRBJ2-3 TRBV7-9 - - CASSLLPAGPDTQYF TGTGCCAGCAGCTTACTTCCTGCGGGACCAGATACGCAGTATTTT
TRBJ1-1 TRBV6-5 - - CASSYYQGAEAFF TGTGCCAGCAGTTACTATCAGGGCGCTGAAGCTTTCTTT
TRBJ2-2 TRBV5-1 - - CASSLAGFQNTGELFF TGCGCCAGCAGCTTGGCGGGCTTCCAGAACACCGGGGAGCTGTTTTTT
TRBJ2-7 TRBV28 - - CASSRGDRATYEQYF TGTGCCAGCAGCCGAGGGGACCGGGCCACCTACGAGCAGTACTTC
TRBJ1-3 TRBV2 - - CASSVSGSGNTIYF TGTGCCAGCAGCGTCAGTGGGTCGGGAAACACCATATATTTT
TRBJ2-1 TRBV28 once - CASSLWGDSREQFF TGTGCCAGCAGTTTATGGGGAGACTCTCGTGAGCAGTTCTTC
TRBJ2-5 TRBV28 many - CASSSFGETQYF TGTGCCAGCAGTTCTTTCGGGGAGACCCAGTACTTC
TRBJ1-3 TRBV4-2 many - CASSQDWGGGNTIYF TGTGCCAGCAGCCAAGATTGGGGTGGTGGAAACACCATATATTTT
TRBJ2-1 TRBV9 - TRBD1 CASSVDLGQGLNNEQFF TGTGCCAGCAGCGTAGATCTGGGACAGGGTTTAAACAATGAGCAGTTCTTC
TRBJ2-5 TRBV7-9 - TRBD1 CASSLTDRAETQYF TGTGCCAGCAGCCTGACCGACAGGGCGGAGACCCAGTACTTC
TRBJ1-1 TRBV6-1 - - CASSDRQNTEAFF TGTGCCAGCAGTGATCGTCAGAACACTGAAGCTTTCTTT
TRBJ2-7 TRBV28 - - CASSPNPYEQYF TGTGCCAGCAGTCCCAACCCCTACGAGCAGTACTTC
TRBJ2-1 TRBV5-1 - TRBD2 CASSLLAGGVGNEQFF TGCGCCAGCAGCTTACTAGCGGGAGGGGTTGGGAATGAGCAGTTCTTC
TRBJ2-5 TRBV15 - TRBD2 CATSPSTSGARGETQYF TGTGCCACCAGTCCTTCGACTAGCGGAGCCCGCGGGGAGACCCAGTACTTC
TRBJ2-7 TRBV4-1 - - CASSQVEGGGSYEQYF TGCGCCAGCAGCCAAGTCGAAGGTGGCGGTTCCTACGAGCAGTACTTC
TRBJ1-2 TRBV28 - TRBD1 CASRSDRADTF TGTGCCAGCAGATCGGACAGGGCCGACACCTTC
TRBJ2-7 TRBV28 - TRBD1 CASSSGTGDYEQYF TGTGCCAGCAGCTCCGGGACAGGGGACTACGAGCAGTACTTC
TRBJ2-6 TRBV29-1 few - CSVPGTGANVLTF TGCAGCGTTCCGGGGACAGGGGCCAACGTCCTGACTTTC
TRBJ2-5 TRBV27 - TRBD2 CASSYLAGPRGEETQYF TGTGCCAGCAGTTATTTAGCGGGACCGAGGGGGGAAGAGACCCAGTACTTC
TRBJ2-1 TRBV7-7 - - CASSLVAGNYNEQFF TGTGCCAGCAGCTTAGTTGCCGGGAATTACAATGAGCAGTTCTTC
TRBJ2-1 TRBV20-1 - TRBD2 CSASGTRVGEQFF TGCAGTGCTAGTGGGACTAGAGTCGGTGAGCAGTTCTTC
TRBJ1-3 TRBV10-2 - - CASSESISGHHF TGCGCCAGCAGTGAGTCGATTTCGGGACATCATTTT
TRBJ2-1 TRBV7-3 - TRBD2 CASSPGPGLAGGYNEQFF TGTGCCAGCAGTCCCGGGCCGGGACTAGCGGGAGGGTACAATGAGCAGTTCTTC
TRBJ1-2 TRBV19 - TRBD1 CASSNPGGDYGYTF TGTGCCAGTAGTAACCCAGGGGGCGACTATGGCTACACCTTC
TRBJ2-7 TRBV6-1 - TRBD2 CASSEGVAGAAPNEQYF TGTGCCAGCAGTGAAGGGGTAGCGGGAGCGGCCCCCAACGAGCAGTACTTC
TRBJ1-4 TRBV19 - - CACRQATNEKLFF TGTGCCTGTAGACAGGCAACTAATGAAAAACTGTTTTTT
TRBJ2-7 TRBV5-1 - - CASSPGLQGFYEQYF TGCGCCAGCAGCCCGGGACTCCAAGGCTTCTACGAGCAGTACTTC
TRBJ2-1 TRBV2 - - CASSESRGGEQFF TGTGCCAGCAGTGAATCCAGGGGCGGTGAGCAGTTCTTC
TRBJ2-6 TRBV19 - - CAPPGVKVSGANVLTF TGTGCCCCACCGGGGGTAAAAGTCTCTGGGGCCAACGTCCTGACTTTC
TRBJ2-2 TRBV5-1 - TRBD1 CASSSRTGGKVTGELFF TGCGCCAGCAGCTCCCGGACAGGGGGAAAAGTCACCGGGGAGCTGTTTTTT
TRBJ1-6 TRBV5-6 few - CASSLPSFNSPLHF TGTGCCAGCAGCTTGCCCAGCTTTAATTCACCCCTCCACTTT